The 11 T cell receptor beta chains given below trace back to one sample, sequenced in a study of shared clonotypes between healthy human individuals. Clones were sequenced by immunoSEQ multiplex PCR, and TCRdb holds only the in-frame ones, with some missing. The sample shows roughly 1,500,000 clones, 95% to 99% of them seen only once. Material for sequencing was naive CD4+ T cells sorted from blood. Subset specified: CD45RA+ positively selected. These receptors were obtained from a man younger than 45 in good health.

The rearrangement links TRBV5-4 to TRBJ2-7, with D perhaps TRBD1 (5 bases). Germline V lookup: CDR1 SGHNT, CDR2 YYREEE (reference sequence). V was shortened by 1 base and J by 0 bases, with 11 bases between the two germline ends. The CDR3 runs 15 residues. This CDR3 is CASSLQDSSSYEQYF. CDR3 in DNA: TGTGCCAGCAGCTTGCAAGACAGCAGCTCCTACGAGCAGTACTTC. The full variable domain, with the rest looked up from reference TRBV5-4 and TRBJ2-7, is ETGVTQSPTHLIKTRGQQVTLRCSSQSGHNTVSWYQQALGQGPQFIFQYYREEENGRGNFPPRFSGLQFPNYSSELNVNALELDDSALYLCASSLQDSSSYEQYFGPGTRLTVT.

V usage is TRBV29-1 and J usage is TRBJ2-1; 13 bases agree with TRBD2. The CDR3 is made up of 14 amino acids. J was trimmed by 10 bases and V by 0 bases; bases with no gene match: 3. Germline CDR1 is SQVTM and CDR2 is ANQGSEA. Here the CDR3 DNA reads TGCAGCGTTGAAGAGGTACTAGCGGGGGGGGAGCAGTTCTTC. This translates into CSVEEVLAGGEQFF.

The DNA of the CDR3 is TGTGCCAGCAGTTACTTGGTCGGCAGTCCCCAAGAGACCCAGTACTTC. It is translated as CASSYLVGSPQETQYF. The chain joins TRBV6-5 to TRBJ2-5, with D hard to call. Germline V gene sequence: CDR1 MNHEY, CDR2 SVGAGI. V dropped 1 base and J dropped 1 base, with 13 bases sitting between them. This CDR3 has 16 residues.

The chain uses TRBV6-5 and TRBJ2-7; 9 positions match TRBD1. The germline V gene encodes CDR1 MNHEY and CDR2 SVGAGI. This CDR3 contains 13 residues. J lost 5 bases, V lost 10 bases, and 9 bases had no gene match. The chain's CDR3 is CAIRGDRVDEQYF. CDR3 nucleotides: TGTGCCATCAGAGGGGACAGGGTGGACGAGCAGTACTTC.

This sequence joins TRBV27 and TRBJ2-7, with 7 bases matching TRBD2. Germline values: CDR1 MNHEY, CDR2 SMNVEV (reference sequence). The V gene end was trimmed by 4 bases and the J gene end by 4 bases; junction bases not matched to a gene: 10. CDR3 length: 15 amino acids. DNA of the CDR3: TGTGCCAGCAGTTCCCCATGGCGGGAGAATTACGAGCAGTACTTC. It yields the protein CASSSPWRENYEQYF.

This rearrangement joins TRBV2 to TRBJ2-3; D not resolved. V lost 7 bases, J lost 0 bases, and 14 bases lay in between. CDR1 is SNHLY and CDR2 is FYNNEI in the germline V gene. The CDR3 length is 15 residues. CDR3 coding DNA: TGTGCCAGCACCCCACAGAGAACTAGCACAGATACGCAGTATTTT. It encodes CASTPQRTSTDTQYF.

V usage is TRBV28 and J usage is TRBJ2-6; the D gene could be TRBD1 or TRBD2 (6 bases each). The V gene's germline CDR1 is MDHEN and CDR2 SYDVKM. CDR3 length: 19 residues. V was shortened by 3 bases and J by 0 bases, with 18 bases between the two germline ends. This CDR3 reads CASSFTGGLTRSGANVLTF. CDR3 DNA: TGTGCCAGCAGTTTCACCGGGGGCCTAACCCGCTCTGGGGCCAACGTCCTGACTTTC.

With respect to this clone: Other DNA sequences of this sample code for an identical CDR3. The V call is TRBV28, the J call TRBJ2-3; the match to TRBD2 covers 7 bases. The J segment lost 0 bases and the V segment lost 8 bases, leaving 2 bases of the junction unmatched. The CDR3 spans 13 residues. Germline V gene data show CDR1 as MDHEN and CDR2 as SYDVKM. The CDR3 DNA reads as TGTGCCAGCCTAGCGGCTAGCACAGATACGCAGTATTTT. It yields the protein CASLAASTDTQYF.

The V gene is TRBV4-3, the J gene TRBJ2-1, with 11 positions matching TRBD2. The ends lost 0 bases at V and 2 bases at J; junction bases unmatched: 6. Germline assignment: CDR1 LGHNA and CDR2 YSLEER. This CDR3 comprises 18 residues. CDR3 sequence (DNA): TGCGCCAGCAGCCAAGATAACCTAGCGGGAGGAGCCTACAATGAGCAGTTCTTC. It yields the protein CASSQDNLAGGAYNEQFF.

The chain carries TRBV9 and TRBJ2-5; 8 bases line up with TRBD1. The CDR3 loop spans 14 amino acids. The V gene's germline CDR1 is SGDLS and CDR2 YYNGEE. Trimming removed 4 bases from V and 1 base from J; junction bases left unmatched: 3. The CDR3: CASSRDRGQETQYF. The CDR3 nucleotides read TGTGCCAGCAGCCGCGACAGGGGCCAAGAGACCCAGTACTTC.

This rearrangement joins TRBV5-1 to TRBJ1-3; D is undetermined. CDR3 size: 14 residues. Deletions cut 3 bases from V and 0 bases from J, with 7 bases between. Germline V gene data show CDR1 as SGHRS and CDR2 as YFSETQ. CDR3 nucleotides: TGCGCCAGCAGCTCAACTAACTCTGGAAACACCATATATTTT. Translation gives CASSSTNSGNTIYF.